A single sample gave rise to the 16 T cell receptor beta chains below, sequenced in a study of human T cells and chemical hapten exposure. Sample time point: patch test 1, 2 weeks after DPC sensitization. Treatment reported: therapeutic diphenylcyclopropenone sensitization with weekly scalp DPC. A single record per CDR3 protein comes from TCRdb applying MiXCR to the RACE reads. The table records some 50,000 distinct CDR3 sequences, over 7.5% of them present only once. Sequenced here: whole blood, sampled in connection with sensitization to the hapten diphenylcyclopropenone (DPC). These TCRs come from a woman aged 40 to 50 with alopecia areata. Some clones in this sample may be carry-over from other donors' samples.

At least ten counts were recorded for this clonotype. The CDR3 nucleotides are TGTGCCAGCAGCTCAGGGACTAGCGGGGTACCTCGGTACGAGCAGTACTTC. Its translation: CASSSGTSGVPRYEQYF. The chain employs TRBV7-2 and TRBJ2-7, with 13 bases matching TRBD2. The V gene's germline CDR1 is SGHTA and CDR2 FQGNSA. CDR3 size: 17 residues. Unmatched junction bases numbered 10, after V lost 4 bases and J lost 4 bases.

This clonotype showed up many times. The CDR3 nucleotides read TGCAGTGCTAGAGAGGACAGCATAGCAACCGCTAACTATGGCTACACCTTC. Its translation is CSAREDSIATANYGYTF. The chain couples TRBV20-1 to TRBJ1-2; D might be TRBD1 (6 bases). CDR1 and CDR2 (germline): DFQATT, SNEGSKA (reference sequence). V lost 0 bases, J lost 0 bases, and 17 bases lay in between. The CDR3 has 17 amino acids.

In this sample, this clonotype turned up many times. The rearrangement uses TRBV5-5 and TRBJ2-2; possibly TRBD2 for D (6 bases). The CDR3 extends over 14 amino acids. Trimming took 3 bases from V and 10 from J, leaving 16 bases between them. Per the germline V gene, CDR1 is SGHKS and CDR2 is YYEKEE (reference sequence). The CDR3 DNA sequence: TGTGCCAGCAGCTGGACGGGGGTGACTTTGGAGCTGTTTTTT. Its protein product is CASSWTGVTLELFF.

This clonotype has a count of ten or more. The genes are TRBV3-1 and TRBJ1-5; D not certain. Germline CDR1 and CDR2: LGHDT and YNNKEL (reference sequence). The CDR3 loop spans 17 amino acids. Trimming took off 0 bases at V and 4 bases at J, with 16 bases between the two ends. CDR3 nucleotide sequence: TGTGCCAGCAGCCAAGATCGGTCAGGCCACGGGAATCAGCCCCAGCATTTT. This codes for CASSQDRSGHGNQPQHF.

This clonotype occurred a few times. This rearrangement joins TRBV7-2 to TRBJ2-6, with unresolved D. Trimming took off 7 bases at V and 2 bases at J, with 12 bases between the two ends. Germline CDR1 and CDR2: SGHTA and FQGNSA. The CDR3 length is 15 residues. The CDR3, as DNA: TGTGCCAGCACCTCGAGCCCGACTGGGGCCAACGTCCTGACTTTC. Translating it yields CASTSSPTGANVLTF.

This clonotype showed up many times. V is TRBV20-1 and J is TRBJ2-7, with 16 bases that match TRBD2. Losses at the gene ends were 5 bases for V and 1 base for J; bases not matched to a gene: 5. The CDR3 extends over 16 amino acids. Germline values: CDR1 DFQATT, CDR2 SNEGSKA (reference sequence). The CDR3 reads CSAPPGLAGGSYEQYF. The CDR3 nucleotides read TGCAGTGCTCCCCCGGGACTAGCGGGGGGGTCCTACGAGCAGTACTTC.

This clonotype was counted only a few times. This chain links TRBV6-1 with TRBJ2-1; TRBD2 might be the D (5 bases). CDR3 length: 14 residues. Trimming took 10 bases from V and 0 from J, leaving 13 bases between them. CDR1 is MNHNS and CDR2 is SASEGT in the germline V gene. The CDR3 loop is CATLSADSYNEQFF. Here the CDR3 DNA reads TGTGCCACCTTGTCAGCGGACTCCTACAATGAGCAGTTCTTC.

This clonotype was detected only a few times. The chain recombines TRBV7-2 with TRBJ2-3, with no clear D. With 5 bases removed from V and 6 bases from J, the gap between germline ends came to 9 bases. Germline V CDR1 and CDR2: SGHTA, FQGNSA. The CDR3 spans 12 residues. The CDR3 reads CASSQVSDTQYF. CDR3 DNA sequence: TGTGCCAGCAGCCAGGTATCGGATACGCAGTATTTT. Drawing the rest from reference TRBV7-2 and TRBJ2-3, the complete variable domain is GAGVSQSPSNKVTEKGKDVELRCDPISGHTALYWYRQSLGQGLEFLIYFQGNSAPDKSGLPSDRFSAERTGGSVSTLTIQRTQQEDSAVYLCASSQVSDTQYFGPGTRLTVL.

This chain joins TRBV12-3 or TRBV12-4 and TRBJ1-3; D not certain. V lost 3 bases and J 0 bases, leaving 9 bases between the germline ends. The CDR3 spans 15 residues. In DNA, the CDR3 is TGTGCCAGCAGTTTTAACGGAGACTCTGGAAACACCATATATTTT. Its translation is CASSFNGDSGNTIYF.

This clonotype was seen repeatedly, ten times or more. V usage is TRBV7-6 and J usage is TRBJ1-4; D is possibly TRBD1 (6 bases). V lost 2 bases, J lost 4 bases, and 11 bases lay in between. The CDR3 has 15 residues. Per germline, CDR1 SGHVS and CDR2 FNYEAQ. CDR3 protein: CASSLIGQLNEKLFF. The CDR3 region has the DNA TGTGCCAGCAGCTTAATAGGACAGCTTAATGAAAAACTGTTTTTT. The variable domain in full, completed from reference TRBV7-6 and TRBJ1-4, reads GAGVSQSPRYKVTKRGQDVALRCDPISGHVSLYWYRQALGQGPEFLTYFNYEAQQDKSGLPNDRFSAERPEGSISTLTIQRTEQRDSAMYRCASSLIGQLNEKLFFGSGTQLSVL.

This clonotype was detected ten times or more. The chain recombines TRBV11-2 with TRBJ1-1, with D possibly being TRBD1 (5 bases). V was cut by 5 bases and J by 8 bases, with 12 bases left in between. The germline V gene has CDR1 SGHAT and CDR2 FQNNGV. The CDR3 is 12 amino acids. The CDR3 nucleotides are TGTGCCAGCAGCCCGGTGGGGGGGGAAGCTTTCTTT. Translation: CASSPVGGEAFF.

The V and J genes are TRBV3-1 and TRBJ1-1; 8 bases line up with TRBD1. After removal of 1 base from V and 11 bases from J, the junction contained 9 bases not matched to a gene. There are 14 residues in the CDR3. Germline V gene lookup returns CDR1 LGHDT and CDR2 YNNKEL (reference sequence). CDR3 sequence: CASSQGTTGGRAFF. The CDR3 nucleotides are TGTGCCAGCAGCCAAGGAACCACAGGGGGGAGGGCTTTCTTT.

This clonotype showed up many times. This chain links TRBV4-1 with TRBJ2-7; TRBD2 matches at 11 bases. The ends lost 0 bases at V and 3 bases at J; junction bases unmatched: 4. This CDR3 spans 16 amino acids. From germline, CDR1 is MGHRA and CDR2 YSYEKL. CDR3 protein: CASSQEGTSGFYEQYF. In DNA form, the CDR3 reads TGCGCCAGCAGCCAAGAGGGGACTAGCGGATTCTACGAGCAGTACTTC.

This chain uses TRBV29-1 with TRBJ2-1; 11 nucleotides agree with TRBD2. The trim removed 4 bases at V and 15 bases at J, leaving 8 bases unmatched. This CDR3 spans 12 amino acids. Germline V gene sequence: CDR1 SQVTM, CDR2 ANQGSEA. As DNA, the CDR3 is TGCAGCGTTGTGACTAGCGGGGATATTCGGTTCTTC. Residues: CSVVTSGDIRFF.

In this sample, this clonotype turned up a few times. The V and J genes are TRBV2 and TRBJ2-5, with D uncertain. V was shortened by 2 bases and J by 2 bases, with 9 bases between the two germline ends. This CDR3 contains 14 residues. CDR1 and CDR2 (germline): SNHLY, FYNNEI. This CDR3 is CASSERYLQETQYF. The DNA of the CDR3 is TGTGCCAGCAGTGAACGGTACTTACAAGAGACCCAGTACTTC. The full variable domain, completed using reference TRBV2 and TRBJ2-5, is EPEVTQTPSHQVTQMGQEVILRCVPISNHLYFYWYRQILGQKVEFLVSFYNNEISEKSEIFDDQFSVERPDGSNFTLKIRSTKLEDSAMYFCASSERYLQETQYFGPGTRLLVL.

The V and J genes are TRBV11-2 and TRBJ2-1; 12 nucleotides align to TRBD2. Germline lookup yields CDR1 SGHAT and CDR2 FQNNGV. With V trimmed by 6 bases and J by 4 bases, 4 bases remained unmatched. This CDR3 comprises 15 residues. The CDR3, as DNA: TGTGCCAGCAGGCAACTAGCGGGGGGTTACAATGAGCAGTTCTTC. This translates into CASRQLAGGYNEQFF.